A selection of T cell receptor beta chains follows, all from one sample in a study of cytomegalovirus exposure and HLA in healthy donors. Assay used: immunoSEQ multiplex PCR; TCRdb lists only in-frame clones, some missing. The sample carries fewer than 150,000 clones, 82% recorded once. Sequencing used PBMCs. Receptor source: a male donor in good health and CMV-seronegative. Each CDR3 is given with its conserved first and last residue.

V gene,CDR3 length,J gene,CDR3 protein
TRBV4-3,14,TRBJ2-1,CASSQDGLPNEQFF
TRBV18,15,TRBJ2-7,CASSSGQGQPYEQYF
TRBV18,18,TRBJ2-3,CASSPLGSAGLSTDTQYF
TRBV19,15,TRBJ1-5,CASSIYADSNQPQHF
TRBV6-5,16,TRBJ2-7,CASSYSTGTRHYEQYF
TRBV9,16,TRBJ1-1,CASSVWRGLFFTEAFF
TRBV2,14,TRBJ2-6,CASTEGAGANVLTF
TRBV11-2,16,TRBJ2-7,CASSPRGHRAPHEQYF
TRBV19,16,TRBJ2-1,CASSIGLGLAGDQQFF
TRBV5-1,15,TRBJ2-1,CASSDGTSGENEQFF
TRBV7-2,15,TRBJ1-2,CASSYTITANYGYTF
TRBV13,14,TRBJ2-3,CASSLGQGTDTQYF
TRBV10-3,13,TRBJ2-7,CAIRGLAGHEQYF
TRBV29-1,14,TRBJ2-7,CSVALTSAVYEQYF
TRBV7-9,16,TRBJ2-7,CASSLLAGSRTYEQYF
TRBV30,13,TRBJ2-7,CAWIGGQEYEQYF
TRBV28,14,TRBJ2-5,CASRPRGSLETQYF
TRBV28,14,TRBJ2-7,CASTLGSVGSEQYF
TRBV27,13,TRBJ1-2,CASSLSRNYGYTF
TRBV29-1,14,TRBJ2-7,CSVVGPGRSSEQYF
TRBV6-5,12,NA,CASSPGGYEQYF
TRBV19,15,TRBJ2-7,CASSAGTGYDYEQYF
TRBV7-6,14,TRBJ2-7,CASSRTGQPYEQYF
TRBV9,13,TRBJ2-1,CASSSDNYNEQFF
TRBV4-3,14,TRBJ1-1,CASSQGVVNTEAFF
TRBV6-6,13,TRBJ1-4,CASGPPGGEKLFF
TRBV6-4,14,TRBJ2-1,CASSVLAGEGEQFF
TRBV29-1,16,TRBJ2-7,CSAWDRGNLGTYEQYF
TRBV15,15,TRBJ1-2,CATSRVPVQDYGYTF
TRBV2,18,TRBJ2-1,CASSYVPGGSGSHHEQFF
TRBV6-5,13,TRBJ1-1,CASSRDRHTEAFF
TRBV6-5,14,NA,CASSRGQGAVEQYF
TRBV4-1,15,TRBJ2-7,CASSPWGLASREQYF
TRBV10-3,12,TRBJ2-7,CAITGTGDEQYF
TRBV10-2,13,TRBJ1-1,CASSEWLNTEAFF
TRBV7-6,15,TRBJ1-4,CASSPLDSPNEKLFF
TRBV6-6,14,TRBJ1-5,CASSYGGESQPQHF
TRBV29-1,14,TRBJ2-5,CSVEDRGGEETQYF
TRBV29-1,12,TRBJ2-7,CSSGTAGGEQYF
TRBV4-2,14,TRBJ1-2,CASSQETGDYGYTF
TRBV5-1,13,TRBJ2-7,CASSLATPYEQYF
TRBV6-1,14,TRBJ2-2,CASSETSSTGELFF
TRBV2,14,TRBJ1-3,CASTGGLGGNTIYF
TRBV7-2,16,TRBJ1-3,CASSLDIGGGGNTIYF
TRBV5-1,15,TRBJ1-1,CASSLDSRMNTEAFF
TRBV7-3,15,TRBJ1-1,CASSLEGQANTEAFF
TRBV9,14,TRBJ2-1,CASTFGLQGGKQFF
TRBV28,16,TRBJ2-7,CASNSQGLAGRYEQYF
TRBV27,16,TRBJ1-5,CASSLSVEQGGQPQHF
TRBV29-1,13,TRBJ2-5,CSVAGTNQETQYF
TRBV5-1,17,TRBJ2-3,CASSIKREARPTDTQYF
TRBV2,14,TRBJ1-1,CASILNTGYTEAFF
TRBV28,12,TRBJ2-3,CASSLVADTQYF
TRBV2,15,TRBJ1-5,CASTMTGGTNQPQHF
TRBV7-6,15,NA,CASSLVLRGTYEQYF
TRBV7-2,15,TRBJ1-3,CASSPRPASGNTIYF
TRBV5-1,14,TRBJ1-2,CASTQSGQNYGYTF
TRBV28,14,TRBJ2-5,CASRDREGQETQYF
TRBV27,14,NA,CASSLYSGMGEQYF
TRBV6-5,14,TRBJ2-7,CASSYGQGPYEQYF